This TCR beta chain derives from a study of regulatory T cells in long-lasting Graves disease. In building TCR beta libraries, iRepertoire HTBI primers were used together with Arm-PCR of CDR3 regions. TCRdb re-derived calls from the multiplex PCR reads in MiXCR, one entry per CDR3 protein. This sample has about 420,000 distinct CDR3 sequences, with 16% found just once. CDR1 is LNHNV, CDR2 YYDKDF, per germline (reference sequence). Trimming took off 0 bases at V and 5 bases at J, with 11 bases between the two ends. The CDR3 is 15 residues long. Noted time point: newly diagnosed GD, antithyroid drugs for less than 3 months. PBMCs were the source of the RNA used for TCR sequencing. These data were also reused for a study on T cells in Graves' hyperthyroidism and ophthalmopathy. From that paper: Patients with ophthalmopathy were separated from those with stable hyperthyroidism by a 13 V-J model.

The specimen comprised peripheral blood mononuclear cells (PBMCs), sampled at new diagnosis, from a patient treated with antithyroid drugs. The chain combines TRBV15 with TRBJ1-3, with D perhaps TRBD1 (6 bases). The TCR originated in a young woman with Graves disease. The CDR3 bases are TGTGCCACCAGCAGAGATTACGGACAGAGAAACACCATATATTTT. This encodes CATSRDYGQRNTIYF.